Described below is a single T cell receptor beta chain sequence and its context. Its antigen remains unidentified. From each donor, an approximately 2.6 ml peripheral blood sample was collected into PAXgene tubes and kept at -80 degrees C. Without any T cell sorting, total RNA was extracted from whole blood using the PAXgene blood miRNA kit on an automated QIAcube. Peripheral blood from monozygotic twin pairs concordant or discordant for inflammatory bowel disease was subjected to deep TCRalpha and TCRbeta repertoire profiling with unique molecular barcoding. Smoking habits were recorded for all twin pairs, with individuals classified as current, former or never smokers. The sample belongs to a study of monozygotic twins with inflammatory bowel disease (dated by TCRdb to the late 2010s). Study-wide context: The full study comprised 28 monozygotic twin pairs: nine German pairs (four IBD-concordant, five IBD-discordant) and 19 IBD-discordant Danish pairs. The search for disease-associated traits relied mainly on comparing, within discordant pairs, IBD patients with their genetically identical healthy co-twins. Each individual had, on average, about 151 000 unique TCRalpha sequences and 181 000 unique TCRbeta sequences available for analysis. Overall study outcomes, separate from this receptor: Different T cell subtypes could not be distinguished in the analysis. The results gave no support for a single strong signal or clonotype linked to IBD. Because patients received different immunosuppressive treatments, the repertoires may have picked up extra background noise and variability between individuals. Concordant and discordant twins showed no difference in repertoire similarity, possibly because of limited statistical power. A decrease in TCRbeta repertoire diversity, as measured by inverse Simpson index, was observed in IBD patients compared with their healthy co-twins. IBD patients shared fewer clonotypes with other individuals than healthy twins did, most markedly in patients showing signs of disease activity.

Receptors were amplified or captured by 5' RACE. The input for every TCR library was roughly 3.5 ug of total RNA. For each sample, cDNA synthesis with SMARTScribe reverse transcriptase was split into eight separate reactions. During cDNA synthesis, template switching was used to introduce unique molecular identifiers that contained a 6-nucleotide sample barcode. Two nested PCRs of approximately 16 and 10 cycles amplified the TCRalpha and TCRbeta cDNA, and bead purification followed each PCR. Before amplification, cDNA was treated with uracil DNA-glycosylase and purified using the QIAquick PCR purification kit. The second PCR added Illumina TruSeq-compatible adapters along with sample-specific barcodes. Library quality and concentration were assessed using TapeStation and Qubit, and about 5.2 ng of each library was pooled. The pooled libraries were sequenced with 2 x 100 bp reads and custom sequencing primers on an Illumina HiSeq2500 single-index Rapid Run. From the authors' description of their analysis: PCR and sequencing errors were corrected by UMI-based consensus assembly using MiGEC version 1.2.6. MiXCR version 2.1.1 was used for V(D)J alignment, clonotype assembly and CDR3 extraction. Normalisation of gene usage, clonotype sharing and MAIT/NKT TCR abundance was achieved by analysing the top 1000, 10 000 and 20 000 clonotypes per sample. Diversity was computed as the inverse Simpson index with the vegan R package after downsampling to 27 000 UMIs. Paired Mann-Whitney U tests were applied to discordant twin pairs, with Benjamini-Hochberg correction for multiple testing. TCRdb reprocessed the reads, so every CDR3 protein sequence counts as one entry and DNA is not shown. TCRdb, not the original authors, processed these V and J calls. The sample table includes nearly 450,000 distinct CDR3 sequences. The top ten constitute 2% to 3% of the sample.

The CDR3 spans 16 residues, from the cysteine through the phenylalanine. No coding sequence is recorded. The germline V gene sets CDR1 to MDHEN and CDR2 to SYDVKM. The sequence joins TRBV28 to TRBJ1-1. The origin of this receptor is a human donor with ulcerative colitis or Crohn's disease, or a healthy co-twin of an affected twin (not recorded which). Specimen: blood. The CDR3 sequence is CASSRSGKTVNTEAFF.